The 18 T cell receptor beta chains below all came from one sample that was sequenced in a study of radiotherapy plus CTLA-4 blockade in lung cancer. Produced via immunoSEQ multiplex PCR; TCRdb's table is partial and in-frame only. The sample carries tens of thousands of clones, more than 70% recorded once. This specimen was peripheral blood, taken from a patient treated with radiotherapy plus ipilimumab. These TCRs come from a human donor with non-small cell lung cancer whose response to radiotherapy plus ipilimumab could not be evaluated. Some clones in this sample may be carry-over from other donors' samples.

The J gene is TRBJ2-5, the V gene TRBV2, with D possibly being TRBD1 (5 bases). CDR1 is SNHLY and CDR2 is FYNNEI in the germline V gene. With 0 bases removed from V and 1 base from J, the gap between germline ends came to 6 bases. The CDR3 has 14 amino acids. CDR3 amino acids: CASSEATVQETQYF. The CDR3 DNA reads TGTGCCAGCAGTGAAGCGACAGTCCAAGAGACCCAGTACTTC.

The gene calls are TRBV5-6 and TRBJ2-7; TRBD1 matches 7 bases. The CDR3 runs to 13 residues. The V and J ends lost 3 bases and 13 bases, in that order; junction bases with no gene match: 13. Looked up from germline, CDR1 is SGHDT and CDR2 is YYEEEE. CDR3 bases: TGTGCCAGCAGCTGGTACAGGAGGACAGGTTTCTACTTC. It yields the protein CASSWYRRTGFYF.

The genes are TRBV7-9 and TRBJ1-4; D ambiguous. Germline V CDR1 and CDR2: SEHNR, FQNEAQ (reference sequence). The CDR3 sequence is 13 residues long. The germline V and J ends were trimmed by 4 bases and 0 bases, with 3 bases remaining between them. CDR3 protein: CASSYTTNEKLFF. Written as DNA, the CDR3 is TGTGCCAGCAGCTATACAACTAATGAAAAACTGTTTTTT.

This clone was detected many times. Other DNA sequences within the sample encode an identical CDR3. The chain carries TRBV6-1 and TRBJ1-2; D remains unclear. Deletions cut 5 bases from V and 2 bases from J, with 9 bases between. The CDR3 runs to 13 residues. Germline V gene sequence: CDR1 MNHNS, CDR2 SASEGT. The DNA for the CDR3 is TGTGCCAGCAGTCGTGCGGGGAACTATGGCTACACCTTC. Protein: CASSRAGNYGYTF.

Details on this clone: Compared with germline, one end of the junction differs, possibly owing to a read error. V is TRBV15 and J is TRBJ1-1; D possibly corresponds to TRBD1 (5 bases). Looked up from germline, CDR1 is LNHNV and CDR2 is YYDKDF (reference sequence). CDR3 size: 13 residues. In DNA form, the CDR3 reads TGTGCCACCGGCAGGGTACAGAATACTGAAGCTTTCTTT. Its protein is CATGRVQNTEAFF.

The sample holds a few counts of this clone. The V and J genes are TRBV10-3 and TRBJ2-3; D uncertain. The CDR3 is 13 amino acids. V gave up 7 bases and J gave up 6 bases, with 14 bases separating them. Germline V gene sequence: CDR1 ENHRY, CDR2 SYGVKD. The CDR3 loop reads CAIKRSYQDTQYF. The CDR3 bases are TGTGCCATCAAAAGGAGTTACCAGGATACGCAGTATTTT.

The chain uses TRBV15 and TRBJ1-3; 7 nucleotides agree with TRBD1. The CDR3 contains 15 residues. From germline, CDR1 is LNHNV and CDR2 YYDKDF (reference sequence). Losses at the gene ends were 1 base for V and 1 base for J; bases not matched to a gene: 1. CDR3 protein: CATSRGGQSGNTIYF. CDR3 DNA sequence: TGTGCCACCAGCAGAGGGGGACAGTCTGGAAACACCATATATTTT. The full variable domain, its missing parts supplied by reference TRBV15 and TRBJ1-3, is DAMVIQNPRYQVTQFGKPVTLSCSQTLNHNVMYWYQQKSSQAPKLLFHYYDKDFNNEADTPDNFQSRRPNTSFCFLDIRSPGLGDTAMYLCATSRGGQSGNTIYFGEGSWLTVV.

The table lists this clone with a few counts. The chain employs TRBV2 and TRBJ1-4; D may be TRBD1 (5 bases). This CDR3 region has 15 residues. Germline V CDR1 and CDR2: SNHLY, FYNNEI. V shed 0 bases and J shed 7 bases, with 12 bases lying between them. The CDR3 DNA sequence: TGTGCCAGCAGTGAAGCCAGGTTGCAGGGTGAAAAACTGTTTTTT. Amino acid sequence: CASSEARLQGEKLFF.

CDR3 amino acids: CASRPDAGGRTDTQYF. CDR3 coding DNA: TGCGCCAGCCGCCCGGATGCGGGGGGGAGAACAGATACGCAGTATTTT. The V gene is TRBV5-1, the J gene TRBJ2-3, with 9 nucleotides matching TRBD2. This CDR3 has 16 residues. The junction had 12 bases not matched to a gene; V was cut back by 7 bases and J by 3 bases. Germline-derived CDR1 and CDR2 are SGHRS and YFSETQ.

V and J are TRBV5-1 and TRBJ2-5, with 12 bases that match TRBD1. The CDR3 loop spans 16 amino acids. CDR1 SGHRS and CDR2 YFSETQ come from the germline V gene. Germline trimming cut 1 base from V and 5 bases from J; bases unmatched to any gene: 6. CDR3: CASSLSGTGGRETQYF. Here the CDR3 DNA reads TGCGCCAGCAGCTTGTCTGGGACAGGGGGCCGGGAGACCCAGTACTTC.

The chain joins TRBV7-9 to TRBJ2-5, with D maybe TRBD2 (7 bases). Germline CDR1 reads SEHNR; CDR2 reads FQNEAQ (reference sequence). Trimming left V 2 bases short and J 5 bases short, with 12 bases between. CDR3 size: 14 residues. The CDR3 coding sequence is TGTGCCAGCAGCTTAAGGGGGGGAGGGGAGACCCAGTACTTC. As protein: CASSLRGGGETQYF.

The rearrangement joins TRBV10-3 to TRBJ2-7; tentatively, D is TRBD2 (6 bases). This CDR3 contains 12 residues. Trimming removed 7 bases at V and 6 bases at J, with 13 bases between. CDR1 is ENHRY and CDR2 is SYGVKD in the germline V gene. In DNA, the CDR3 is TGTGCCATCACGGGCGGGGACGGCGAGCAGTACTTC. Its translation: CAITGGDGEQYF.

This clone was seen only a few times. V and J are TRBV28 and TRBJ2-6; TRBD1 might be the D (6 bases). Trimming cost V 6 bases and J 3 bases, with 12 bases left between them. The CDR3 loop spans 15 amino acids. Germline V CDR1 and CDR2: MDHEN, SYDVKM. The CDR3 spells CASSLQGFGANVLTF. As DNA, the CDR3 is TGTGCCAGCAGCTTACAGGGCTTTGGGGCCAACGTCCTGACTTTC.

This clone was found a few times. The chain recombines TRBV5-4 with TRBJ2-7; 11 nucleotides line up with TRBD2. Germline values: CDR1 SGHNT, CDR2 YYREEE (reference sequence). The CDR3 is made up of 17 amino acids. Trimming took 5 bases from V and 3 from J; bases not matched to a gene: 13. This CDR3 reads CASSVLAGGSTLYEQYF. Here the CDR3 DNA reads TGTGCCAGCAGTGTCCTAGCGGGGGGATCCACCCTCTACGAGCAGTACTTC.

The V gene is TRBV5-6, the J gene TRBJ1-1; no clear D. CDR1 and CDR2 (germline): SGHDT, YYEEEE. V gave up 0 bases and J gave up 0 bases, with 3 bases separating them. CDR3 length: 13 residues. CDR3 nucleotide sequence: TGTGCCAGCAGCTTGGGGCTGAACACTGAAGCTTTCTTT. It yields the protein CASSLGLNTEAFF.

This clone was found a few times. The chain has TRBV7-2 and TRBJ2-4; 8 bases line up with TRBD1. With 6 bases clipped from V and 6 bases from J, the junction kept 7 bases outside the gene matches. This CDR3 comprises 14 residues. The germline V gene has CDR1 SGHTA and CDR2 FQGNSA. In nucleotides, the CDR3 is TGTGCCAGCAGTCCAGGGGGCGCGGGAAACATTCAGTACTTC. It yields the protein CASSPGGAGNIQYF. Complete variable domain (other parts from reference TRBV7-2 and TRBJ2-4): GAGVSQSPSNKVTEKGKDVELRCDPISGHTALYWYRQSLGQGLEFLIYFQGNSAPDKSGLPSDRFSAERTGGSVSTLTIQRTQQEDSAVYLCASSPGGAGNIQYFGAGTRLSVL.

The chain couples TRBV19 to TRBJ2-6; D perhaps matches TRBD1 (6 bases). With 6 bases removed from V and 3 bases from J, the gap between germline ends came to 15 bases. This CDR3 contains 16 residues. Germline V gene lookup returns CDR1 LNHDA and CDR2 SQIVND (reference sequence). Here the CDR3 DNA reads TGTGCCAGTAGACAGGGCTTAGGCTTTGGGGCCAACGTCCTGACTTTC. As protein: CASRQGLGFGANVLTF.

The chain links TRBV18 to TRBJ2-3; 12 nucleotides align to TRBD2. From germline, CDR1 is KGHSH and CDR2 LQKENI. With V trimmed by 3 bases and J by 5 bases, 6 bases remained unmatched. The CDR3 covers 16 residues. CDR3 DNA: TGTGCCAGCTCACCCCGACTAGCGGGGGATGAAGATACGCAGTATTTT. Translation gives CASSPRLAGDEDTQYF.